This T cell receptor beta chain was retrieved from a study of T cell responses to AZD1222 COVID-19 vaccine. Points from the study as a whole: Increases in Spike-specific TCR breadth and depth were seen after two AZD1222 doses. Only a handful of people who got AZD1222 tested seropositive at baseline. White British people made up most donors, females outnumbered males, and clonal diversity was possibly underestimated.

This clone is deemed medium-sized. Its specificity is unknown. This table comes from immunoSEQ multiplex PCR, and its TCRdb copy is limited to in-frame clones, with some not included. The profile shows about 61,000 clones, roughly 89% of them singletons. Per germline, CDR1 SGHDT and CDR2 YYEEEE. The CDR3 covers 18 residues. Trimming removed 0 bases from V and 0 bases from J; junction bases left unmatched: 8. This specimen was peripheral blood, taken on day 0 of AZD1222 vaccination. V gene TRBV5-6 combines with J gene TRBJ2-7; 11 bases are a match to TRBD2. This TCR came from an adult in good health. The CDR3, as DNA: TGTGCCAGCAGCTTGGCCGGGGCTAGCGGGGGGAGCTCCTACGAGCAGTACTTC. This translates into CASSLAGASGGSSYEQYF.